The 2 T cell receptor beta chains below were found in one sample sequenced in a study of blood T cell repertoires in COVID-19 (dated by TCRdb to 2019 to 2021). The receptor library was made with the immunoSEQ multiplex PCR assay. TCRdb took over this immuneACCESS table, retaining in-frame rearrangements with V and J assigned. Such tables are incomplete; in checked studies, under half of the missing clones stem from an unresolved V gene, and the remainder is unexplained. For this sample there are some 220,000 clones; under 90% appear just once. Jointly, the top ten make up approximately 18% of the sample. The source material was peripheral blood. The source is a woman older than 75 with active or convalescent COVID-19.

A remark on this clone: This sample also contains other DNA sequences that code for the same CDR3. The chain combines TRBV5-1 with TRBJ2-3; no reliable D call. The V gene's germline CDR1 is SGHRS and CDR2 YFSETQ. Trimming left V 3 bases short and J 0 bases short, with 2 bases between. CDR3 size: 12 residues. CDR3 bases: TGCGCCAGCAGCTCGAGCACAGATACGCAGTATTTT. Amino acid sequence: CASSSSTDTQYF.

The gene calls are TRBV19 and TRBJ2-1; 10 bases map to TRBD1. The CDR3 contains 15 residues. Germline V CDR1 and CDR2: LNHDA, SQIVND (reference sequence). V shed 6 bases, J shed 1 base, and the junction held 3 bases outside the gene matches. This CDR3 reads CASRRTGGSYNEQFF. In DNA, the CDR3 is TGTGCCAGTAGGCGGACAGGGGGTTCCTACAATGAGCAGTTCTTC.